Each of the 31 T cell receptor beta chains below was sequenced from the same sample in a study of shared T cell receptors in the human thymus. Here immunoSEQ multiplex PCR was the method, and the copy in TCRdb shows in-frame clones only, minus some. The data show approximately 580,000 clones, 75% to 80% seen once. The same sample was also used in a study of human thymus T cells.

Sequenced material: thymocytes. The receptors were gathered from a boy in the first two years of life with a congenital heart defect.

The chain is built from TRBV7-9 and TRBJ1-2; TRBD1 might be the D (5 bases). Germline CDR1 is SEHNR and CDR2 is FQNEAQ (reference sequence). Between the trimmed V and J ends, which lost 4 bases and 6 bases, there was a span of 24 bases. CDR3 size: 17 residues. The DNA for the CDR3 is TGTGCCAGCAGCTGCCCCTCCTGTCCTCCAGGGTCCGATGGCTACACCTTC. It translates to CASSCPSCPPGSDGYTF.

The chain links TRBV4-3 to TRBJ2-1; 8 bases match TRBD2. From germline, CDR1 is LGHNA and CDR2 YSLEER. V lost 4 bases, J lost 4 bases, and 9 bases stayed unmatched. The CDR3 totals 16 residues. CDR3 sequence reads: CASSLGLAGGYNEQFF. The DNA of the CDR3 is TGCGCCAGCAGCCTCGGGCTAGCGGGTGGGTACAATGAGCAGTTCTTC.

The chain couples TRBV11-2 to TRBJ1-2; maybe TRBD1 (6 bases). The ends were cut back, 3 bases at V and 8 bases at J, with 19 bases in the middle. Germline loops: CDR1 SGHAT, CDR2 FQNNGV. The CDR3 contains 15 residues. In DNA, the CDR3 is TGTGCCAGCAGCTTTGGTGGGGACAACGAAGGGGGCTACACCTTC. Translated, it gives CASSFGGDNEGGYTF.

The genes are TRBV7-6 and TRBJ2-1; possibly TRBD2 for D (5 bases). This CDR3 is built from 21 residues. The germline V gene encodes CDR1 SGHVS and CDR2 FNYEAQ. The germline V and J ends were trimmed by 4 bases and 0 bases, with 28 bases remaining between them. This CDR3 is CASSYARSSSTTLSSYNEQFF. The CDR3 DNA sequence: TGTGCCAGCAGCTACGCCCGGTCTAGCTCTACTACCCTTAGCTCCTACAATGAGCAGTTCTTC.

The count of this clone is one. In DNA form, the CDR3 reads TGTGCCAGCAGTGAAACGGTGGCAGGGGGACTCTACGAGCAGTACTTC. This sequence encodes CASSETVAGGLYEQYF. The chain has TRBV6-1 and TRBJ2-7; a weak D match, TRBD1 (7 bases). Trimming took off 2 bases at V and 3 bases at J, with 17 bases between the two ends. Germline V gene data show CDR1 as MNHNS and CDR2 as SASEGT. This CDR3 region has 16 residues.

In nucleotides, the CDR3 is TGTGCCATCAGTGCCGGGTGGGATCAGCCCCAGCATTTT. Protein product: CAISAGWDQPQHF. The rearrangement joins TRBV10-3 to TRBJ1-5; D unresolved. Germline CDR1 and CDR2: ENHRY and SYGVKD. The CDR3 covers 13 residues. Trimming removed 4 bases at V and 5 bases at J, with 9 bases between.

In this sample, this clone turned up a few times. V is TRBV28 and J is TRBJ1-4; D gene ambiguous. Germline CDR1 reads MDHEN; CDR2 reads SYDVKM. V dropped 3 bases and J dropped 5 bases, with 10 bases sitting between them. The CDR3 length is 14 residues. The CDR3 DNA sequence: TGTGCCAGCAGTTTCTTCGGGAAAAATGAAAAACTGTTTTTT. As protein: CASSFFGKNEKLFF.

The chain employs TRBV19 and TRBJ2-7; TRBD1 matches 7 bases. V lost 6 bases to trimming and J lost 1 base; unmatched junction nucleotides: 12. The germline gives CDR1 LNHDA, CDR2 SQIVND (reference sequence). CDR3 length: 16 residues. The CDR3 DNA reads as TGTGCCAGTAGGGGGACCGGGACAGAAGATTCCTACGAGCAGTACTTC. Translated, it gives CASRGTGTEDSYEQYF.

The chain recombines TRBV15 with TRBJ1-1, with D possibly TRBD1 on 6 matching bases. In germline, CDR1 is LNHNV, CDR2 YYDKDF (reference sequence). This CDR3 region has 16 residues. V was shortened by 1 base and J by 4 bases, with 16 bases between the two germline ends. CDR3: CATSRGGPTGFTEAFF. For the CDR3, the DNA is TGTGCCACCAGCAGAGGCGGGCCGACAGGTTTCACTGAAGCTTTCTTT.

This clone was detected a few times. The sample carries other DNA sequences with the same CDR3. The CDR3 loop is CASSLQGNTGELFF. The CDR3 bases are TGTGCCAGCAGTTTACAGGGGAACACCGGGGAGCTGTTTTTT. V usage is TRBV27 and J usage is TRBJ2-2; D may be TRBD1 (5 bases). Trimming removed 2 bases from V and 1 base from J, with 5 bases in between. Germline V gives CDR1 MNHEY, CDR2 SMNVEV (reference sequence). The CDR3 sequence is 14 residues long.

The sample holds one count of this clone. This chain links TRBV5-1 with TRBJ2-7, with D perhaps matching TRBD2 (5 bases). The V end lost 3 bases, the J end lost 7 bases, and 20 bases lay between the germline ends. The germline CDR1 and CDR2 sequences are SGHRS and YFSETQ. The CDR3 has 15 amino acids. The DNA of the CDR3 is TGCGCCAGCAGCTCGGACCCCAATATCCCGGGGGAGCAGTACTTC. Translated, it gives CASSSDPNIPGEQYF.

This clone was recorded once. V and J are TRBV5-6 and TRBJ2-6; no firm D call. This CDR3 has 17 residues. With 4 bases removed from V and 0 bases from J, the gap between germline ends came to 14 bases. CDR1 and CDR2 from the germline V gene are SGHDT and YYEEEE. The CDR3 region is CASSPGTVLSGANVLTF. CDR3 DNA sequence: TGTGCCAGCAGCCCTGGCACAGTCCTCTCTGGGGCCAACGTCCTGACTTTC. Full variable domain (rest looked up from reference TRBV5-6 and TRBJ2-6): DAGVTQSPTHLIKTRGQQVTLRCSPKSGHDTVSWYQQALGQGPQFIFQYYEEEERQRGNFPDRFSGHQFPNYSSELNVNALLLGDSALYLCASSPGTVLSGANVLTFGAGSRLTVL.

J is TRBJ1-5 and V is TRBV10-3, with TRBD1 matching 9 bases. Germline CDR1 reads ENHRY; CDR2 reads SYGVKD. The CDR3 spans 13 residues. The J segment lost 2 bases and the V segment lost 10 bases, leaving 3 bases of the junction unmatched. DNA of the CDR3: TGTGCCACTACAGGGGGCGGCAATCAGCCCCAGCATTTT. Encoded protein: CATTGGGNQPQHF.

The V and J genes are TRBV6-6 and TRBJ2-7; TRBD2 agrees at 7 bases. V gave up 6 bases and J gave up 0 bases; unmatched junction bases: 11. The germline V gene encodes CDR1 MNHNY and CDR2 SVGAGI (reference sequence). The CDR3 extends over 16 amino acids. The CDR3 protein is CASSPTQRDRSYEQYF. The CDR3 DNA sequence: TGTGCCAGCAGCCCTACTCAGCGGGACCGCTCCTACGAGCAGTACTTC.

This clone was seen a few times. The chain combines TRBV27 with TRBJ2-7; 9 bases are shared with TRBD1. This CDR3 is 13 amino acids long. CDR1 and CDR2 (germline): MNHEY, SMNVEV (reference sequence). The trim removed 4 bases at V and 6 bases at J, leaving 4 bases unmatched. CDR3 nucleotide sequence: TGTGCCAGCAGTTACAGGGGGCTGAGCGAGCAGTACTTC. Protein product: CASSYRGLSEQYF.

The chain recombines TRBV5-1 with TRBJ2-7, with 7 bases aligning to TRBD1. J lost 3 bases, V lost 4 bases, and 22 bases had no gene match. Germline V gene lookup returns CDR1 SGHRS and CDR2 YFSETQ. CDR3 length equals 19 residues. The DNA of the CDR3 is TGCGCCAGCAGCCCCCGCGACAGGGCGAGGGGCCCTATGGGCTACGAGCAGTACTTC. This gives the protein CASSPRDRARGPMGYEQYF.

The rearrangement joins TRBV27 to TRBJ2-5; TRBD2 might be the D (5 bases). There are 13 residues in the CDR3. Germline values: CDR1 MNHEY, CDR2 SMNVEV (reference sequence). V was shortened by 2 bases and J by 5 bases, with 9 bases between the two germline ends. CDR3 nucleotides: TGTGCCAGCAGTTTACGGGGTCCGGAGACCCAGTACTTC. This sequence encodes CASSLRGPETQYF.

This clone was seen a few times. The chain employs TRBV30 and TRBJ2-7, with 12 bases matching TRBD2. This CDR3 has 14 residues. Germline-derived CDR1 and CDR2 are GTSNPN and SVGIG (reference sequence). V trimming: 3 bases; J trimming: 6 bases; junction bases outside the gene matches: 6. CDR3 bases: TGTGCCTGGAGGATGACTAGCGGGAGTGGCGAGCAGTACTTC. Amino acid sequence: CAWRMTSGSGEQYF. The variable domain in full, with the rest retrieved from reference TRBV30 and TRBJ2-7, is SQTIHQWPATLVQPVGSPLSLECTVEGTSNPNLYWYRQAAGRGLQLLFYSVGIGQISSEVPQNLSASRPQDRQFILSSKKLLLSDSGFYLCAWRMTSGSGEQYFGPGTRLTVT.

V usage is TRBV7-9 and J usage is TRBJ2-5, with 14 bases fitting TRBD2. The CDR3 sequence is 19 residues long. The V gene's germline CDR1 is SEHNR and CDR2 FQNEAQ (reference sequence). V shed 7 bases and J 3 bases; nucleotides not matched to a gene: 16. The chain's CDR3 is CASNPFPGLAGAGEETQYF. Written as DNA, the CDR3 is TGTGCCAGCAACCCTTTCCCGGGACTAGCGGGAGCGGGGGAAGAGACCCAGTACTTC.

The CDR3 here is CASSQGGVRGSYNEQFF. CDR3 coding DNA: TGCGCCAGCAGCCAAGGTGGAGTGCGCGGTTCCTACAATGAGCAGTTCTTC. The chain couples TRBV4-3 to TRBJ2-1; no firm D call. CDR1 LGHNA and CDR2 YSLEER come from the germline V gene. The CDR3 has 17 amino acids. With 1 base removed from V and 1 base from J, the gap between germline ends came to 14 bases.

The chain employs TRBV2 and TRBJ1-1; the match to TRBD1 covers 8 bases. This CDR3 is 13 amino acids long. Trimming cost V 11 bases and J 1 base; bases outside gene matches: 6. Germline V gives CDR1 SNHLY, CDR2 FYNNEI. CDR3 DNA sequence: TGTGCCGGACAGGGACGGAAGAACACTGAAGCTTTCTTT. This gives the protein CAGQGRKNTEAFF. Based on the CDR3 plus reference TRBV2 and TRBJ1-1, the full variable domain is EPEVTQTPSHQVTQMGQEVILRCVPISNHLYFYWYRQILGQKVEFLVSFYNNEISEKSEIFDDQFSVERPDGSNFTLKIRSTKLEDSAMYFCAGQGRKNTEAFFGQGTRLTVV.

This rearrangement joins TRBV11-2 to TRBJ2-7; no clear D. CDR1 SGHAT and CDR2 FQNNGV come from the germline V gene. Trimming took off 5 bases at V and 5 bases at J, with 10 bases between the two ends. The CDR3 has 12 residues. In nucleotides, the CDR3 is TGTGCCAGCAGCCCTCTCCTCGACGAGCAGTACTTC. It codes for CASSPLLDEQYF.

This chain links TRBV23-1 with TRBJ2-5; the match to TRBD2 covers 14 bases. TRBV23-1 is an ORF, with its function uncertain. Trimming took 6 bases from V and 5 from J; bases not matched to a gene: 11. The CDR3 contains 17 residues. The CDR3: CASSPGLAGVVGETQYF. CDR3 in DNA: TGCGCCAGCAGCCCGGGACTAGCGGGAGTAGTCGGTGAGACCCAGTACTTC.

The chain employs TRBV13 and TRBJ2-1; D unclear. The length of the CDR3 is 14 residues. The germline gives CDR1 PRHDT, CDR2 FYEKMQ (reference sequence). V dropped 5 bases and J dropped 3 bases, with 11 bases sitting between them. This CDR3 is CASSSRILYNEQFF. CDR3 coding DNA: TGTGCCAGCAGCAGCAGGATTCTCTACAATGAGCAGTTCTTC.

The V call is TRBV7-9, the J call TRBJ2-7; 10 bases match TRBD1. The CDR3 loop spans 16 amino acids. Trimming removed 5 bases from V and 5 bases from J; junction bases left unmatched: 12. Germline CDR1 SEHNR, CDR2 FQNEAQ (reference sequence). The CDR3: CASSTPPGTGVHEQYF. In DNA form, the CDR3 reads TGTGCCAGCAGCACCCCACCCGGGACAGGGGTCCACGAGCAGTACTTC.

This chain joins TRBV21-1 and TRBJ1-5. TRBV21-1 is deemed a pseudogene. This CDR3 is built from 16 residues. DNA of the CDR3: TGTGCCAGCAGCAAAGCGGAGAGTCTCGGTTTGCAGCCCCAGCATTTT. Translation gives CASSKAESLGLQPQHF.

This clone was counted a few times. V usage is TRBV19 and J usage is TRBJ2-3; D gene unclear. Germline CDR1 LNHDA, CDR2 SQIVND (reference sequence). V was clipped by 5 bases and J by 5 bases, with 11 bases between them. This CDR3 is 13 amino acids long. CDR3 in DNA: TGTGCCAGTAGTCCCCGACACGAAGATACGCAGTATTTT. Translated, it gives CASSPRHEDTQYF.

The V call is TRBV29-1, the J call TRBJ1-3, with 8 bases aligning to TRBD1. Germline loops: CDR1 SQVTM, CDR2 ANQGSEA. J was trimmed by 2 bases and V by 6 bases; bases with no gene match: 3. This CDR3 contains 13 residues. For the CDR3, the DNA is TGCAGCGTGGAGGACAGGGCTGGAAACACCATATATTTT. Translated, it gives CSVEDRAGNTIYF. The full variable domain, completed using reference TRBV29-1 and TRBJ1-3, is SAVISQKPSRDICQRGTSLTIQCQVDSQVTMMFWYRQQPGQSLTLIATANQGSEATYESGFVIDKFPISRPNLTFSTLTVSNMSPEDSSIYLCSVEDRAGNTIYFGEGSWLTVV.

This sequence joins TRBV5-6 and TRBJ1-1; TRBD1 agrees at 9 bases. V lost 0 bases and J lost 0; bases outside the gene matches: 6. The length of the CDR3 is 17 residues. From germline, CDR1 is SGHDT and CDR2 YYEEEE. The CDR3 protein is CASSLVDRGLMNTEAFF. CDR3 bases: TGTGCCAGCAGCTTGGTGGACAGGGGATTAATGAACACTGAAGCTTTCTTT.

The sample holds a few counts of this clone. This chain connects TRBV4-2 to TRBJ2-1; D may be TRBD2 (5 bases). Per germline, CDR1 LGHNA and CDR2 YNFKEQ. Trimming pared 2 bases from V and 1 base from J, leaving 9 bases between. The CDR3 is 15 residues long. CDR3 DNA: TGTGCCAGCAGCCAACACCGGGGTTCCTACAATGAGCAGTTCTTC. This encodes CASSQHRGSYNEQFF.

This clone was seen once. Mismatch with germline at one junction end may stem from a read error. V is TRBV2 and J is TRBJ2-7, with D possibly TRBD1 on 5 matching bases. Germline CDR1 SNHLY, CDR2 FYNNEI. This CDR3 region has 9 residues. The CDR3 DNA reads TGTGCCAGCACCAAGACAGCCGTCTTC. It encodes CASTKTAVF.